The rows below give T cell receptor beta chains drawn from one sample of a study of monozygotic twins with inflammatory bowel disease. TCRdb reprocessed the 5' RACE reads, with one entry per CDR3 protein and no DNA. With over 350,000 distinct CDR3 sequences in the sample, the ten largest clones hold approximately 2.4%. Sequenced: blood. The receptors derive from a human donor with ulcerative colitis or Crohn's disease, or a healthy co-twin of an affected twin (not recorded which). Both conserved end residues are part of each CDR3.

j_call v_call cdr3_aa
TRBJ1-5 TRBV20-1 CSAPSGSNQPQHF
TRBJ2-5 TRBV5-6 CASSLVFRQETQYF
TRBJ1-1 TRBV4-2 CASSLEVRQNTEAFF
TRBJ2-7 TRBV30 CAWSKRGAYEQYF
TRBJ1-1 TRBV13 CASSSPGTGPYTEAFF
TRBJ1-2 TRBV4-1 CASSQEGQGIYGYTF
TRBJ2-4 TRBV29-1 CSVAFSGEGIQYF
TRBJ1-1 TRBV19 CASSIPEGTEAFF
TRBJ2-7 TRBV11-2 CASSSPGQGNSRRTYEQYF
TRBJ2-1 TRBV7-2 CASSLGGTEFF
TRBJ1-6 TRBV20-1 CSAPYRGFGSTYNSPLHF
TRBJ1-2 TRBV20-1 CSARDRKGFGYTF
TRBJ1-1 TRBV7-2 CASSHRIDREAFF
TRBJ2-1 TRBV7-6 CASSPTSGFYNEQFF
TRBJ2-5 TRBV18 CASSPPSRAQETQYF
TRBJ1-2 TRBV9 CASSVGVGNYGYTF
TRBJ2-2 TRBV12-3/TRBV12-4 CASSFGSGRTGELFF
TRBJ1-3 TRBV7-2 CASSLVQRRNTIYF
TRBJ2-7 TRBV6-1 CASLGQGYEQYF
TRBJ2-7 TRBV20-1 CSAGLRGSYEQYF
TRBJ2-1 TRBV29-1 CSVGFRGSSYNEQFF
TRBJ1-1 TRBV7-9 CASSFGVNEAFF
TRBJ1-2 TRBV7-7 CASSTGQVNYGYTF
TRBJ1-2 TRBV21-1 CASSPTRGWYGYTF
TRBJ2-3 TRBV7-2 CASSSKAISTDTQYF
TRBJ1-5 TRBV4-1 CASSQDRTGPQPQHF
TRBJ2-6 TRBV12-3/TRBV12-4 CASSLVRGANVLTF
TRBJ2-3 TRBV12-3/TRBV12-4 CASKLGQNTDTQYF
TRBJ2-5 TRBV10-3 CAISAVSGPQETQYF
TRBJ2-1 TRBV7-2 CASSPLAGADNEQFF
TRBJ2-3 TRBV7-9 CASSLDLAGSADTQYF
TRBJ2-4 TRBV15 CATLEPLAKNIQYF
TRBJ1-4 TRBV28 CASSRDRGREKLFF
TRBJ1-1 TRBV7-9 CASSLRGQSEEAFF
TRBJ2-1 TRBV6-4 CASSYEGDGYNEQFF
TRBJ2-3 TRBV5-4 CASSLALRTGGPDTQYF
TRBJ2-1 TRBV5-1 CASAPLAAYNEQFF
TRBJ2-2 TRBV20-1 CSARVLGRANTGELFF
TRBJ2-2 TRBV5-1 CASSLVQITGELLF
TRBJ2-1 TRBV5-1 CASSLQGANNEQFF
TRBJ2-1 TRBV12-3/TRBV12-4 CASSSPGLAGGNEQFF
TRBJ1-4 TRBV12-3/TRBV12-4 CASSPTGSVNEKLFF
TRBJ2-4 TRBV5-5 CASSLGASENIQYF
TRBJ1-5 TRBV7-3 CASSLTMGRGRNQPQHF
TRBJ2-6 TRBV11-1 CASGTERAFSSGANVLTF